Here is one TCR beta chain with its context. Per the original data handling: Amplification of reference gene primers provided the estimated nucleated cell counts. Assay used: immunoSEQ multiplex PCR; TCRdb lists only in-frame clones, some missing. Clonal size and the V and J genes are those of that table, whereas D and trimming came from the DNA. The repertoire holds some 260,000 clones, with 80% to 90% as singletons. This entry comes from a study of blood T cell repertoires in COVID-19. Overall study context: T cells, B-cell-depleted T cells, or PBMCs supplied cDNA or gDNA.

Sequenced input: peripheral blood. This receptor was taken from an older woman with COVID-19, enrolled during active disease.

Written as DNA, the CDR3 is TGTGCCAGCAGGGTTCAGGGTGGCACAACTGGCAATCAGCCCCAGCATTTT. Amino acid sequence: CASRVQGGTTGNQPQHF. The V call is TRBV6-9, the J call TRBJ1-5; a weak D match, TRBD1 (5 bases). The CDR3 has 17 residues. Germline CDR1 MNHGY, CDR2 SVAAGI. Trimming stripped 6 bases from V and 2 bases from J, with 20 bases between.